Detailed here is one TCR beta chain. The sample originates from a study of T cell changes during pregnancy in multiple sclerosis. Produced via immunoSEQ multiplex PCR; TCRdb's table is partial and in-frame only. The table has 13,000 to 15,000 clones, approximately 93% seen once; the top ten hold 2.8%. Germline V gives CDR1 SQVTM, CDR2 ANQGSEA. V gave up 4 bases and J gave up 6 bases; unmatched junction bases: 5. The CDR3 loop spans 13 amino acids. This chain connects TRBV29-1 to TRBJ1-4, with 7 bases matching TRBD1. The sample consisted of peripheral blood, taken in the second trimester of pregnancy. This TCR was sampled from a female donor in good health, enrolled as a control in a pregnancy study. This chain's CDR3 is CSVGAGGHEKLFF. The DNA for the CDR3 is TGCAGCGTTGGGGCAGGGGGTCATGAAAAACTGTTTTTT.